The 8 T cell receptor beta chains given below trace back to one sample, sequenced in a study of blood T cell repertoires in COVID-19. TCRdb's copy holds only in-frame clones and misses some; the assay was immunoSEQ multiplex PCR. The sample gives about 50,000 clones, approximately 83% of which show up once; roughly 17% is in the top ten. Sequencing was performed on peripheral blood. The origin of the receptors is a middle-aged man with acute or convalescent COVID-19.

The chain has TRBV2 and TRBJ2-7; no clear D. The ends were cut back, 3 bases at V and 3 bases at J, with 9 bases in the middle. The CDR3 loop spans 13 amino acids. CDR1 SNHLY and CDR2 FYNNEI come from the germline V gene. The chain's CDR3 is CASSDSGFYEQYV. The CDR3 DNA reads as TGTGCCAGCAGTGACTCCGGGTTCTACGAGCAGTACGTC.

The chain combines TRBV7-7 with TRBJ2-5; D gene unclear. The CDR3 totals 12 residues. Germline V gene lookup returns CDR1 SSHAT and CDR2 FNYEAQ (reference sequence). V gave up 5 bases and J gave up 4 bases, with 8 bases separating them. Here the CDR3 DNA reads TGTGCCAGCAGCCAGGAAGGAGAGACCCAGTACTTC. It yields the protein CASSQEGETQYF.

The chain links TRBV5-8 to TRBJ2-3; possibly TRBD1 for D (6 bases). The germline gives CDR1 SGHTS, CDR2 YDEGEE. Trimming shortened V by 4 bases and J by 1 base, and 22 bases separated the two germline ends. This CDR3 is built from 18 residues. CDR3 bases: TGTGCCAGCAGCCGGGCATGGCAGGGGAATAAGGGCACAGATACGCAGTATTTT. This translates into CASSRAWQGNKGTDTQYF.

J is TRBJ2-1 and V is TRBV5-1, with 7 bases that match TRBD1. CDR3 length: 14 residues. Trimming cost V 2 bases and J 2 bases; bases outside gene matches: 1. Looked up from germline, CDR1 is SGHRS and CDR2 is YFSETQ. For the CDR3, the DNA is TGCGCCAGCAGCTTAGACAGGGCCTACAATGAGCAGTTCTTC. It yields the protein CASSLDRAYNEQFF. Together with reference TRBV5-1 and TRBJ2-1, the CDR3 gives the full variable domain: KAGVTQTPRYLIKTRGQQVTLSCSPISGHRSVSWYQQTPGQGLQFLFEYFSETQRNKGNFPGRFSGRQFSNSRSEMNVSTLELGDSALYLCASSLDRAYNEQFFGPGTRLTVL.

The rearrangement joins TRBV29-1 to TRBJ2-3; D is perhaps TRBD2 (6 bases). The CDR3 consists of 13 residues. V lost 4 bases to trimming and J lost 3 bases, with 11 bases between them. Germline loops: CDR1 SQVTM, CDR2 ANQGSEA. The CDR3: CSVAEGQTDTQYF. The CDR3 DNA reads as TGCAGCGTTGCGGAGGGTCAGACAGATACGCAGTATTTT.

V usage is TRBV24-1 and J usage is TRBJ1-4; D call uncertain. This CDR3 has 13 residues. V was cut by 4 bases and J by 7 bases, with 9 bases left in between. CDR1 and CDR2 from the germline V gene are KGHDR and SFDVKD. CDR3: CATSEGSPEKLFF. In nucleotides, the CDR3 is TGTGCCACCAGTGAGGGCAGTCCTGAAAAACTGTTTTTT.

The rearrangement uses TRBV27 and TRBJ2-2; a weak D match, TRBD1 (8 bases). Trimming cost V 7 bases and J 6 bases, with 18 bases left between them. The germline CDR1 and CDR2 sequences are MNHEY and SMNVEV (reference sequence). CDR3 size: 15 residues. The chain's CDR3 is CASTSHRGRAGELFF. CDR3 sequence (DNA): TGTGCCAGCACCTCCCACAGGGGGAGGGCCGGGGAGCTGTTTTTT.

The chain carries TRBV5-1 and TRBJ2-7; 8 bases are a match to TRBD2. V was clipped by 2 bases and J by 3 bases; unmatched bases: 7. This CDR3 is built from 15 residues. Germline-derived CDR1 and CDR2 are SGHRS and YFSETQ. CDR3 sequence (DNA): TGCGCCAGCAGCTTAAGGAGCGGGAGTGTCTACGAGCAGTACTTC. As protein: CASSLRSGSVYEQYF. Supplemented by reference TRBV5-1 and TRBJ2-7, the full variable domain reads KAGVTQTPRYLIKTRGQQVTLSCSPISGHRSVSWYQQTPGQGLQFLFEYFSETQRNKGNFPGRFSGRQFSNSRSEMNVSTLELGDSALYLCASSLRSGSVYEQYFGPGTRLTVT.